The clone carrying this T cell receptor beta chain has just one count. Measured with immunoSEQ multiplex PCR; TCRdb has only the in-frame clones, and not every one. This sample has roughly 670,000 clones, with 85% to 90% found just once. This specimen comes from a study of blood T cell repertoires in COVID-19. The germline CDR1 and CDR2 sequences are SGHAT and FQNNGV. The V segment lost 1 base and the J segment 5 bases; nucleotides outside the gene matches: 3. The CDR3 extends over 15 amino acids. This receptor was taken from a woman aged 18-29 years with acute or convalescent COVID-19. This chain connects TRBV11-2 to TRBJ2-5; 11 bases line up with TRBD2. The sequenced material came from peripheral blood. Here the CDR3 DNA reads TGTGCCAGCAGCTTAGTAGCGGGGGGGCCGGAGACCCAGTACTTC. It translates to CASSLVAGGPETQYF.